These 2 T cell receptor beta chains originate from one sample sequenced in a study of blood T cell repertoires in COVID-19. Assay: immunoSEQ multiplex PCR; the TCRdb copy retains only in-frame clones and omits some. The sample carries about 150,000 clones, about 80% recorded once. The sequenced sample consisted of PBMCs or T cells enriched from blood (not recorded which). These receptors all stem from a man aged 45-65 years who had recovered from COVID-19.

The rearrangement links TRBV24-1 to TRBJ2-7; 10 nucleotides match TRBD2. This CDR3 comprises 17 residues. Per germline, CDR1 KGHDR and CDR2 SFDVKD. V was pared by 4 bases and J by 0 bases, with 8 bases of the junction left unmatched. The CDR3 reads CATSDFRLAGFSYEQYF. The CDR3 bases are TGTGCCACCAGTGACTTCCGACTAGCGGGCTTCTCCTACGAGCAGTACTTC.

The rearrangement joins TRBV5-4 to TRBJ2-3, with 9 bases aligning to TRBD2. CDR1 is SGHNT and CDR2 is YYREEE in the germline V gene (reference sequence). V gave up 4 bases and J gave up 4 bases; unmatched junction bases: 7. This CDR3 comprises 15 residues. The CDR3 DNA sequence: TGTGCCAGCAGCCCGTCCCAGCGGGGGGCAGATACGCAGTATTTT. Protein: CASSPSQRGADTQYF.